The clone carrying this T cell receptor beta chain was picked up a small number of times. The antigen remains undetermined. This record comes from a study of T cells in Graves' hyperthyroidism and ophthalmopathy. Study summary: The initial diagnosis was the point when peripheral blood was collected, ahead of any treatment. Study-level results: Among clonotypes expanded in thyroid above 0.001, most were also found in blood.

The cohort's ophthalmopathy patients, a group with duration under 3 months, had a Clinical Activity Score of at least 3 and a NOSPECS grade of at least 4. Reasons for excluding patients were uncontrolled infection, other autoimmune disease, pregnancy or lactation. Germline lookup yields CDR1 DFQATT and CDR2 SNEGSKA (reference sequence). Between the trimmed V and J ends, which lost 3 bases and 1 base, there was a span of 10 bases. This CDR3 is 15 amino acids long. The CDR3 regions of TCR beta were amplified from RNA transcripts. HTBI primers were employed in a first-round RT-PCR of the TCR CDR3. TCRdb reprocessed the multiplex PCR reads with MiXCR, giving one entry per CDR3 protein. The data hold roughly 350,000 distinct CDR3 sequences, with approximately 14% observed a single time.

The receptor was isolated from a woman aged 25 to 39 with Graves' ophthalmopathy. The sample taken for sequencing was blood. V is TRBV20-1 and J is TRBJ2-6; the D is unclear. CDR3 nucleotide sequence: TGCAGTGCTAGCCCGCATTTGTCTGGGGCCAACGTCCTGACTTTC. It translates to CSASPHLSGANVLTF.